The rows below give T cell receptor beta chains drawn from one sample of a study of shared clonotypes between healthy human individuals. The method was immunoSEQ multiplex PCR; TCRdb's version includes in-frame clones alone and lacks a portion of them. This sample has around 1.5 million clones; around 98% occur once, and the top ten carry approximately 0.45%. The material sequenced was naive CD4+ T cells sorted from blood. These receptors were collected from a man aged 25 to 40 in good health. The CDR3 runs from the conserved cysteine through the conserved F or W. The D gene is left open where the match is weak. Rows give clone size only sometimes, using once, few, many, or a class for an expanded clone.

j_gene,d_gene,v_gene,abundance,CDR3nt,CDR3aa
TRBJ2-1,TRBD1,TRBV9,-,TGTGCCAGCAGCGTAGGGACAGGGCCTAATGAGCAGTTCTTC,CASSVGTGPNEQFF
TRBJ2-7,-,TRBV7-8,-,TGTGCCAGCAGTCTCCGGCCGGGACTTCCATACGAGCAGTACTTC,CASSLRPGLPYEQYF
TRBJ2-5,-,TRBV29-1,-,TGCAGCGTTGTTTGGGCGGAGACCCAGTACTTC,CSVVWAETQYF
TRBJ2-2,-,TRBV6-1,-,TGTGCCAGCAGTGAAGGTGGGAGGAGCACCGGGGAGCTGTTTTTT,CASSEGGRSTGELFF
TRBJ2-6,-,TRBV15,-,TGTGCCACCAGCACCAAGGGGTCTGGGGCCAACGTCCTGACTTTC,CATSTKGSGANVLTF
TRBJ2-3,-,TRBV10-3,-,TGTGCCATCAGTGAGTGGGCAGATACGCAGTATTTT,CAISEWADTQYF
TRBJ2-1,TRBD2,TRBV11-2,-,TGTGCCAGCAGCTTATTCCCCAGCGGGAGAAGGAATGAGCAGTTCTTC,CASSLFPSGRRNEQFF
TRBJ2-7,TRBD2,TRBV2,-,TGTGCCAGCAGCGGACTAGCGGGGGGGGTTTACGAGCAGTACTTC,CASSGLAGGVYEQYF
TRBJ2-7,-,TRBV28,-,TGTGCCAGCAGCTTACGGGGGCCCTACGAGCAGTACTTC,CASSLRGPYEQYF
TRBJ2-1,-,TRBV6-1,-,TGTGCCAGCAGTGTTCCTTTCGGTCTGGGGGCAGAGCAGTTCTTC,CASSVPFGLGAEQFF
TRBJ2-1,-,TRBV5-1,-,TGCGCCAGCAGCTTGGACTTAGGCGGGTCCGGTCGTGAGGGGTTCTTC,CASSLDLGGSGREGFF
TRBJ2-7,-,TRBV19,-,TGTGCCAGTACCTATCCCCGGGGGCAGTACTTC,CASTYPRGQYF
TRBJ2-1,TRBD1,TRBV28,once,TGTGCCAGCAGTCCCCGGGACAGGATCTACAATGAGCAGTTCTTC,CASSPRDRIYNEQFF
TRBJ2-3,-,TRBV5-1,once,TGCGCCAGCAGCTTTATGGAAACTAGCACAGATACGCAGTATTTT,CASSFMETSTDTQYF
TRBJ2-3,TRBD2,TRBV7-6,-,TGTGCCAGCAGCCCGAGGGAGGGTGCAGTACTAGCGGGGCGCACAGATACGCAGTATTTT,CASSPREGAVLAGRTDTQYF
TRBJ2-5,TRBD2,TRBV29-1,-,TGCAGCGCACTAGCGGGTGTGAGTGAGACCCAGTACTTC,CSALAGVSETQYF
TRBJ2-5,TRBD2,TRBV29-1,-,TGCACCGGACTAGCGGGACAAGAGACCCAGTACTTC,CTGLAGQETQYF
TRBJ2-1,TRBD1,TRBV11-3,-,TGTGCCGGCAGCTTAGACCCCCAGGGGGCTGGTGAGCAGTTCTTC,CAGSLDPQGAGEQFF
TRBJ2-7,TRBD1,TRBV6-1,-,TGTGCCAGCAGTGAAAGACAGGGTTTCTACGAGCAGTACTTC,CASSERQGFYEQYF